This T cell receptor (beta chain) was retrieved from a study of blood T cell repertoires in COVID-19. This clone was seen ten or more times. The CDR3 is made up of 15 amino acids. Germline CDR1 GTSNPN, CDR2 SVGIG (reference sequence). The V segment lost 4 bases and the J segment 9 bases; nucleotides outside the gene matches: 11. The data were produced by immunoSEQ multiplex PCR, yet TCRdb's version contains in-frame clones alone and is incomplete. The sample has over 250,000 clones, 80% to 90% seen once; the top ten hold over 5%. The source material was peripheral blood. The chain recombines TRBV30 with TRBJ1-6, with 8 bases matching TRBD1. The receptor comes from a woman aged 50 to 60 with COVID-19, enrolled during active disease. The CDR3 spells CAWKYSGTGTSPLHF. The CDR3 DNA reads as TGTGCCTGGAAGTATTCAGGGACAGGTACTTCACCCCTCCACTTT. Together with reference TRBV30 and TRBJ1-6, the CDR3 gives the full variable domain: SQTIHQWPATLVQPVGSPLSLECTVEGTSNPNLYWYRQAAGRGLQLLFYSVGIGQISSEVPQNLSASRPQDRQFILSSKKLLLSDSGFYLCAWKYSGTGTSPLHFGNGTRLTVT.